This entry lists 17 T cell receptor beta chains sequenced from one sample in a study of shared T cell receptors in the human thymus. TCRdb's table, derived via immunoSEQ multiplex PCR, lists solely in-frame clones and lacks some. Seen here are roughly 560,000 clones, about 84% observed once, and the top ten hold more than 0.01%. These data were also filed under a second study, of human thymus T cells.

Sequenced: thymocytes. Receptors originate from a boy under two years old with a congenital heart defect.

The J gene is TRBJ2-7, the V gene TRBV12-5; D may be TRBD1 (5 bases). Germline V CDR1 and CDR2: LGHNT, FRNRAP. V dropped 3 bases and J dropped 4 bases, with 10 bases sitting between them. CDR3 length: 13 residues. The DNA for the CDR3 is TGTGCTAGTGGTTTTGGCAGGGTATACGAGCAGTACTTC. It specifies CASGFGRVYEQYF. The full variable domain, in which reference TRBV12-5 and TRBJ2-7 provide the parts outside the CDR3, is DARVTQTPRHKVTEMGQEVTMRCQPILGHNTVFWYRQTMMQGLELLAYFRNRAPLDDSGMPKDRFSAEMPDATLATLKIQPSEPRDSAVYFCASGFGRVYEQYFGPGTRLTVT.

The count of this clone is one. The gene calls are TRBV15 and TRBJ1-1; D not resolved. This CDR3 is 14 amino acids long. Germline loops: CDR1 LNHNV, CDR2 YYDKDF (reference sequence). The germline V and J ends were trimmed by 3 bases and 0 bases, with 8 bases remaining between them. CDR3 in amino acids: CATSSYPLNTEAFF. DNA of the CDR3: TGTGCCACCAGCAGCTACCCATTGAACACTGAAGCTTTCTTT. Drawing the rest from reference TRBV15 and TRBJ1-1, the complete variable domain is DAMVIQNPRYQVTQFGKPVTLSCSQTLNHNVMYWYQQKSSQAPKLLFHYYDKDFNNEADTPDNFQSRRPNTSFCFLDIRSPGLGDTAMYLCATSSYPLNTEAFFGQGTRLTVV.

This chain connects TRBV7-9 to TRBJ1-2; 8 bases match TRBD1. The V segment lost 2 bases and the J segment 6 bases; nucleotides outside the gene matches: 5. The length of the CDR3 is 14 residues. The germline CDR1 and CDR2 sequences are SEHNR and FQNEAQ (reference sequence). The CDR3 reads CASSLPDRANGYTF. The CDR3 region has the DNA TGTGCCAGCAGCTTACCGGACAGGGCCAATGGCTACACCTTC.

This clone turned up a few times. The chain couples TRBV28 to TRBJ1-5; 8 nucleotides align to TRBD1. The length of the CDR3 is 16 residues. Looked up from germline, CDR1 is MDHEN and CDR2 is SYDVKM. Trimming took 5 bases from V and 3 from J; bases not matched to a gene: 9. CDR3: CASSPGQGLNNQPQHF. As DNA, the CDR3 is TGTGCCAGCAGTCCCGGACAGGGATTGAACAATCAGCCCCAGCATTTT.

The chain combines TRBV7-9 with TRBJ2-7; D gene unclear. V shed 4 bases and J shed 1 base, with 8 bases lying between them. The CDR3 loop spans 13 amino acids. Germline lookup yields CDR1 SEHNR and CDR2 FQNEAQ (reference sequence). The CDR3 loop reads CASSWPPSYEQYF. The CDR3 nucleotides read TGTGCCAGCAGCTGGCCCCCGTCCTACGAGCAGTACTTC.

The chain is built from TRBV19 and TRBJ2-3, with D tentatively TRBD2 (6 bases). Trimming took 7 bases from V and 6 from J, leaving 20 bases between them. Germline-derived CDR1 and CDR2 are LNHDA and SQIVND (reference sequence). The CDR3 extends over 15 amino acids. The CDR3 loop reads CASTKDPEGTDTQYF. The DNA for the CDR3 is TGTGCCAGTACCAAAGACCCAGAGGGGACTGATACGCAGTATTTT.

V gene TRBV5-6 combines with J gene TRBJ1-4; no definite D call. V dropped 0 bases and J dropped 8 bases, with 14 bases sitting between them. The CDR3 extends over 15 amino acids. Germline loops: CDR1 SGHDT, CDR2 YYEEEE. CDR3 region: CASSLAEEGCEKLFF. CDR3 sequence (DNA): TGTGCCAGCAGCTTGGCCGAAGAGGGATGCGAAAAACTGTTTTTT.

This sequence joins TRBV5-4 and TRBJ2-1, with 7 bases that match TRBD2. J was trimmed by 7 bases and V by 3 bases; bases with no gene match: 7. Germline V gives CDR1 SGHNT, CDR2 YYREEE (reference sequence). The length of the CDR3 is 14 residues. CDR3 residues: CASSYSSGPNEQFF. CDR3 nucleotides: TGTGCCAGCAGCTACTCTAGCGGTCCAAATGAGCAGTTCTTC.

The chain recombines TRBV5-6 with TRBJ2-7; D remains unclear. The V gene lost 4 bases and the J gene lost 2 bases, with 19 bases spanning the gap. The CDR3 consists of 16 residues. The V gene's germline CDR1 is SGHDT and CDR2 YYEEEE. Here the CDR3 reads CASSQQQSLPPYEQYF. In DNA, the CDR3 is TGTGCCAGCAGCCAACAACAGTCCCTTCCACCCTACGAGCAGTACTTC.

This rearrangement joins TRBV5-1 to TRBJ2-1; TRBD2 aligns across 8 bases. Per germline, CDR1 SGHRS and CDR2 YFSETQ. Trimming cost V 2 bases and J 3 bases; bases outside gene matches: 4. This CDR3 spans 15 amino acids. This CDR3 is CASSLGGLGYNEQFF. CDR3 nucleotide sequence: TGCGCCAGCAGCTTAGGGGGACTAGGCTACAATGAGCAGTTCTTC.

The V and J genes are TRBV7-2 and TRBJ2-7; 16 nucleotides match TRBD2. The CDR3 totals 17 residues. J lost 6 bases, V lost 4 bases, and 9 bases had no gene match. Germline CDR1 SGHTA, CDR2 FQGNSA. The CDR3, as DNA: TGTGCCAGCAGCTCCCCCGGGACTAGCGGGAGGGTCGGCGAGCAGTACTTC. It encodes CASSSPGTSGRVGEQYF. The variable domain in full, completed from reference TRBV7-2 and TRBJ2-7, reads GAGVSQSPSNKVTEKGKDVELRCDPISGHTALYWYRQSLGQGLEFLIYFQGNSAPDKSGLPSDRFSAERTGGSVSTLTIQRTQQEDSAVYLCASSSPGTSGRVGEQYFGPGTRLTVT.

The V call is TRBV6-1, the J call TRBJ1-5; TRBD1 agrees at 10 bases. The trim removed 6 bases at V and 5 bases at J, leaving 1 base unmatched. The CDR3 covers 13 residues. CDR1 and CDR2 (germline): MNHNS, SASEGT. The DNA of the CDR3 is TGTGCCAGCAGGGACAGGGGGTATCAGCCCCAGCATTTT. Translated: CASRDRGYQPQHF.

The CDR3 DNA is TGCGCCAGCAGCCAAGACAAATGGGGACAGCATGGAAACTATGGCTACACCTTC. It encodes CASSQDKWGQHGNYGYTF. The chain joins TRBV4-3 to TRBJ1-2; TRBD1 matches 7 bases. Germline lookup yields CDR1 LGHNA and CDR2 YSLEER. CDR3 length: 18 amino acids. After removal of 0 bases from V and 2 bases from J, the junction contained 12 bases not matched to a gene.

The rearrangement links TRBV6-4 to TRBJ1-5; no clear D gene. V shed 5 bases and J shed 2 bases, with 13 bases lying between them. Germline-derived CDR1 and CDR2 are MRHNA and SNTAGT. The CDR3 extends over 15 amino acids. The CDR3 reads CASSPDEGGNQPQHF. DNA of the CDR3: TGTGCCAGCAGTCCCGACGAGGGAGGCAATCAGCCCCAGCATTTT.

The chain uses TRBV6-5 and TRBJ1-5; TRBD1 matches 7 bases. This CDR3 is 15 amino acids long. V lost 5 bases, J lost 0 bases, and 4 bases stayed unmatched. CDR1 is MNHEY, CDR2 SVGAGI, per germline. This CDR3 reads CASSQGQDSNQPQHF. The CDR3 DNA is TGTGCCAGCAGTCAAGGACAGGATAGCAATCAGCCCCAGCATTTT.

CDR3 sequence: CASSLASPPDTQYF. The CDR3 DNA sequence: TGTGCCAGCAGCTTAGCGTCCCCCCCGGATACGCAGTATTTT. This chain links TRBV7-6 with TRBJ2-3, with D uncertain. The length of the CDR3 is 14 residues. Germline CDR1 and CDR2: SGHVS and FNYEAQ. Trimming stripped 0 bases from V and 6 bases from J, with 10 bases between.

This clone was seen more than once but under ten times. The chain uses TRBV27 and TRBJ2-7, with a possible D match to TRBD2 (5 bases). The CDR3 spans 13 residues. CDR1 is MNHEY and CDR2 is SMNVEV in the germline V gene (reference sequence). V was pared by 6 bases and J by 6 bases, with 15 bases between. The chain's CDR3 is CASSFVAGFEQYF. The CDR3 DNA reads TGTGCCAGCAGCTTCGTGGCGGGCTTCGAGCAGTACTTC.